The entry below gives a single T cell receptor (beta chain) sequence along with its context. Its target is unknown. The data are from a study of T-cell memory formation after mild COVID-19. The TCR alpha and TCR beta cDNA libraries, bearing sample barcodes and UMIs, were generated by 5'RACE using constant-segment primers. TCRdb re-called the 5' RACE reads with MiXCR, one entry per CDR3 protein. The sample lists approximately 300,000 distinct CDR3 sequences; about 15% were seen once. Study-wide findings and caveats: Cross-reactive memory apparently joined, as some responding clones appeared in pre-infection memory. Later expanders leaned toward CD4+, whereas clones contracting from day 15 to 85 were balanced CD4/CD8.

The sequenced material came from PBMCs or a T cell subset sorted from them (not recorded which). The TCR was taken from a man younger than 35 who had mild COVID-19 (a few samples of this study predate the infection). Cell type and time point are not known.

The CDR3 reads CSAKPGQDTPLHF. The CDR3 DNA reads TGCAGTGCGAAGCCGGGACAGGACACACCCCTCCACTTT. V and J are TRBV20-1 and TRBJ1-6, with TRBD1 matching 8 bases. This CDR3 has 13 amino acids. CDR1 is DFQATT and CDR2 is SNEGSKA in the germline V gene (reference sequence). The V and J ends lost 6 bases and 11 bases, in that order; junction bases with no gene match: 9.